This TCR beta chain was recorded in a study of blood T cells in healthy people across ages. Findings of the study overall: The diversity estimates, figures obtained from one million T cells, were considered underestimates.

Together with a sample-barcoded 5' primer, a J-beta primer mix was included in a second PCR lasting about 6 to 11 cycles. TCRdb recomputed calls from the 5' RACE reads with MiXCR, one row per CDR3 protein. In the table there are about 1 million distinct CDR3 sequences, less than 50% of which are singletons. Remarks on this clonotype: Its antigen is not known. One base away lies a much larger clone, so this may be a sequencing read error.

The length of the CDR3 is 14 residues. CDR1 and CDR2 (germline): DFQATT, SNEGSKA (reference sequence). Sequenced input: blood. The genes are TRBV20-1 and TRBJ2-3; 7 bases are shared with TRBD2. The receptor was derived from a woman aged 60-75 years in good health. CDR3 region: CSAIGRKGTGTQYF. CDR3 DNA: TGCAGTGCTATCGGGAGGAAGGGCACAGGTACGCAGTATTTT.